This entry concerns a single T cell receptor beta chain. The antigen remains undetermined. Healthy individuals of Caucasian origin from Russia, aged roughly 6 to 90, served as donors. Each donor supplied 8 to 10 milliliters of peripheral blood. Primers used in a second PCR of about 6 to 12 cycles were a sample-barcoded 5' primer and a J-beta primer mix. Researchers report that each sample yielded at least 2.5 million CDR3-containing paired-end reads. TCRdb reprocessed the 5' RACE reads with MiXCR, giving one entry per CDR3 protein. The sample consists of about 830,000 distinct CDR3 sequences, around two thirds of them appearing once. Germline lookup yields CDR1 MNHEY and CDR2 SMNVEV (reference sequence). This CDR3 spans 15 amino acids. Trimming left V 2 bases short and J 0 bases short, with 8 bases between. The sample is drawn from a study of blood T cells in healthy people across ages. Study-wide findings and caveats: Diversity estimates drawn from one million T cells were deemed underestimates.

The sequencing sample was made of blood. The sequence came from a man aged 30 to 39 in good health. The chain uses TRBV27 and TRBJ2-1; D unresolved. The DNA of the CDR3 is TGTGCCAGCAGTTTAGGCATTACCTCCTACAATGAGCAGTTCTTC. Amino acid sequence: CASSLGITSYNEQFF.